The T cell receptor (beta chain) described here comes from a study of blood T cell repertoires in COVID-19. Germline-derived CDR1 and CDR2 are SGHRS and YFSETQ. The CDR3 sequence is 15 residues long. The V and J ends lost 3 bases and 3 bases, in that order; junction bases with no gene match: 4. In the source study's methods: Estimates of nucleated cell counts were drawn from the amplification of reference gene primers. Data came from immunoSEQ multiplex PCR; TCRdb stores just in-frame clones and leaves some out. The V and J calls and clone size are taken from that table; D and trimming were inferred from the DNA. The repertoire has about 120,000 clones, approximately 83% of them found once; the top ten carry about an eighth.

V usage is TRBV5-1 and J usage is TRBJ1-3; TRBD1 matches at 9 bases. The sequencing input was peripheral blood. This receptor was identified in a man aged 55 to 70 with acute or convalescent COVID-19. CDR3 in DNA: TGCGCCAGCAGCTCGGGACAGGGAAATGGAAACACCATATATTTT. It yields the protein CASSSGQGNGNTIYF.